Listed here is a single T cell receptor (beta chain). Its antigen is unidentified. These data originate in a study of T-cell reconstitution after alpha-beta-depleted transplantation in children. Broader study findings: In some patients, recipient T cells and intrathymic progenitors surviving conditioning explained high day-60 diversity. Several hundred expanded graft clones reportedly gave rise to the alpha-beta T cells present about two months after transplant. Diversity and T-cell counts at one year after transplant derived mostly from new T cells.

A library of TCRbeta sequences, prepared with unique molecular identifiers, was generated. Each CDR3 protein gets one entry after TCRdb re-called the PCR reads with MiXCR. The sample consists of under 750,000 distinct CDR3 sequences, about 23% of them appearing once. Germline V lookup: CDR1 SGHVS, CDR2 FNYEAQ. J was trimmed by 3 bases and V by 0 bases; bases with no gene match: 4. The CDR3 spans 16 residues. The origin of this receptor is a boy under two years old who had a stem cell transplant for acute myeloid leukemia, so the T cells may come from the graft donor. The chain combines TRBV7-6 with TRBJ2-5; 10 positions agree with TRBD2. The specimen was PBMCs, mostly from graft donor cells, collected 360 days after TCRalphabeta/CD19-depleted stem cell transplant. CDR3 region: CASSLAGLAQKETQYF. The CDR3 DNA sequence: TGTGCCAGCAGCTTAGCGGGACTAGCGCAGAAAGAGACCCAGTACTTC.